This TCR beta chain was observed in a study of blood T cell repertoires in COVID-19. V gave up 4 bases and J gave up 2 bases, with 8 bases separating them. Germline-derived CDR1 and CDR2 are SGHAT and FQNNGV. This CDR3 spans 14 amino acids. Sequencing used immunoSEQ multiplex PCR; TCRdb keeps in-frame clones, though not all of them. The sample carries 150,000 or so clones, around 91% recorded once. The sequenced sample consisted of peripheral blood. This receptor was obtained from a man between 18 and 29 years old with COVID-19, enrolled during active disease. V usage is TRBV11-2 and J usage is TRBJ2-2; D is uncertain. CDR3 DNA: TGTGCCAGCAGCTCAGACTCTAACACCGGGGAGCTGTTTTTT. Its translation is CASSSDSNTGELFF.